The sequence of this T cell receptor beta chain was determined in a study of T cells expressing NK-cell markers. Study in general: Eight donors were sequenced, seven testing HCMV-seropositive and one testing seronegative.

Germline assignment: CDR1 LGHNA and CDR2 YSLEER. The CDR3 runs 12 residues. As the method of synthesis, 5'RACE template switching with UMIs yielded TCR beta cDNA. TCRdb reprocessed the 5' RACE reads; each CDR3 protein has one entry and no DNA is given. This sample's table has a few hundred thousand distinct CDR3 sequences. The chain has TRBV4-3 and TRBJ2-7; the D call from TCRdb, TRBD1, cannot be confirmed without DNA. Sequenced material: blood T cells: a sorted CD56 or NKG2C T cell subset, CD4+ or CD8+ T cells, or bulk PBMC T cells (not recorded which). The origin of this receptor is a man between 18 and 29 years old in good health. The CDR3 spells CASSQGRDQQYF.